One sample yielded the 9 T cell receptor beta chains listed below, sequenced in a study of Graves' ophthalmopathy and Graves' hyperthyroidism. Amplification of TCR beta CDR3 regions used RNA transcripts. An opening RT-PCR round employed HTBI primers and preceded a second-round multiplex PCR. TCRdb re-called the multiplex PCR reads with MiXCR, one entry per CDR3 protein. The sample lists hundreds of thousands of distinct CDR3 sequences, around 14% occurring once. Input material: blood. These receptors all come from a woman in her thirties with Graves' ophthalmopathy.

This clonotype came up a few times. This sequence joins TRBV29-1 and TRBJ2-5, with TRBD1 matching over 10 bases. The germline V gene encodes CDR1 SQVTM and CDR2 ANQGSEA. V lost 4 bases, J lost 5 bases, and 4 bases stayed unmatched. The CDR3 totals 13 residues. The CDR3 reads CSVAGQGLETQYF. CDR3 bases: TGCAGCGTTGCGGGACAGGGGCTTGAGACCCAGTACTTC.

V usage is TRBV27 and J usage is TRBJ1-1, with unresolved D. This CDR3 has 11 amino acids. Germline-derived CDR1 and CDR2 are MNHEY and SMNVEV (reference sequence). V lost 7 bases and J lost 5, with 8 bases in between. The CDR3 here is CASNQGTEAFF. CDR3 coding DNA: TGTGCCAGCAATCAAGGGACTGAAGCTTTCTTT.

This clonotype was recorded many times. V is TRBV2 and J is TRBJ2-7; D gene uncertain. The CDR3 spans 12 residues. Germline CDR1 is SNHLY and CDR2 is FYNNEI. V shed 6 bases and J shed 3 bases, with 9 bases lying between them. The CDR3 is CASRSTLYEQYF. As DNA, the CDR3 is TGTGCCAGCAGGTCTACCCTCTACGAGCAGTACTTC.

The chain is built from TRBV20-1 and TRBJ2-7, with D possibly being TRBD2 (6 bases). The germline gives CDR1 DFQATT, CDR2 SNEGSKA (reference sequence). The ends were cut back, 2 bases at V and 3 bases at J, with 11 bases in the middle. The CDR3 totals 13 residues. DNA for the CDR3: TGCAGTGCTAGACCTAGCGCCTACTACGAGCAGTACTTC. Translating it yields CSARPSAYYEQYF.

The chain couples TRBV6-2 or TRBV6-3 to TRBJ2-5, with D perhaps matching TRBD2 (5 bases). CDR1 and CDR2 from the germline V gene are MNHEY and SVGEGT. This CDR3 comprises 11 residues. V was shortened by 8 bases and J by 9 bases, with 13 bases between the two germline ends. The CDR3 DNA reads TGTGCCAGCCGCCTTGGAGGACCCCAGTACTTC. It specifies CASRLGGPQYF.

This clonotype was counted many times. This chain links TRBV28 with TRBJ2-7; D unclear. V dropped 5 bases and J dropped 3 bases, with 23 bases sitting between them. From germline, CDR1 is MDHEN and CDR2 SYDVKM. This CDR3 is built from 17 residues. The CDR3 DNA follows: TGTGCCAGCAGTGGCCACACGGGCACACTTACTATCTACGAGCAGTACTTC. It specifies CASSGHTGTLTIYEQYF.

The J gene is TRBJ2-5, the V gene TRBV12-3 or TRBV12-4, with 12 positions matching TRBD2. Losses at the gene ends were 5 bases for V and 1 base for J; bases not matched to a gene: 8. This CDR3 region has 17 residues. CDR3 sequence (DNA): TGTGCCAGCAGTCCCGGACTAGCGGGGAAGTCCCAAGAGACCCAGTACTTC. Encoded protein: CASSPGLAGKSQETQYF.

Ten or more counts support this clonotype. The chain couples TRBV4-1 to TRBJ1-1, with D possibly being TRBD1 (5 bases). The CDR3 spans 13 residues. Looked up from germline, CDR1 is MGHRA and CDR2 is YSYEKL. The V gene lost 1 base and the J gene lost 7 bases, with 10 bases spanning the gap. The DNA for the CDR3 is TGCGCCAGCAGCCAAGGTGGGACGGTTGAAGCTTTCTTT. It is translated as CASSQGGTVEAFF.

The rearrangement links TRBV6-2 or TRBV6-3 to TRBJ2-6, with TRBD1 matching over 7 bases. Losses at the gene ends were 4 bases for V and 0 bases for J; bases not matched to a gene: 9. This CDR3 region has 18 residues. The germline gives CDR1 MNHEY, CDR2 SVGEGT. The CDR3 protein is CASSFQTGSASGANVLTF. The CDR3 nucleotides read TGTGCCAGCAGTTTTCAGACAGGGTCCGCCTCTGGGGCCAACGTCCTGACTTTC.